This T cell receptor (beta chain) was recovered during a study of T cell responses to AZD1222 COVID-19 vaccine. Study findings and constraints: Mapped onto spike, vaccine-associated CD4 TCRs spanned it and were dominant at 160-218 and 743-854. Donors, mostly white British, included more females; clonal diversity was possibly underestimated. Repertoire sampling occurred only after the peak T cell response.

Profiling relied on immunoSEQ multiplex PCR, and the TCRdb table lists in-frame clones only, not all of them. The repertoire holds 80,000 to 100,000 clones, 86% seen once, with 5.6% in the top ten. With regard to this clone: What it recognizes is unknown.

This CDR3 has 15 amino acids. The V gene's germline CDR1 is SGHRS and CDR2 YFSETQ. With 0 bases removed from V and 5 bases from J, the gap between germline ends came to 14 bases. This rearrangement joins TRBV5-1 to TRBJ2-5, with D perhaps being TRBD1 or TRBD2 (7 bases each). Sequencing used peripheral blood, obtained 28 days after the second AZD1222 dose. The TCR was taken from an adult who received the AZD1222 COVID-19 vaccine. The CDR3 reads CASSLAPGGVETQYF. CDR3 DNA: TGCGCCAGCAGCTTGGCCCCAGGGGGGGTCGAGACCCAGTACTTC.